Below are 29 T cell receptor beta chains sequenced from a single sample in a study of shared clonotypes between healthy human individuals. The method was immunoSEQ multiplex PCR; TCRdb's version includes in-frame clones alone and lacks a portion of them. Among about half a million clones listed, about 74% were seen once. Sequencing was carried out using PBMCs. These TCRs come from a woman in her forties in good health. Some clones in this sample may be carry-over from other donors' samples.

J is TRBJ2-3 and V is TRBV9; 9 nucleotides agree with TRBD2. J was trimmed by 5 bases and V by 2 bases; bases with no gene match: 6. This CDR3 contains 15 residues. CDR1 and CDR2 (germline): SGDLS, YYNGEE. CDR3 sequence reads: CASSVVAGVGDTQYF. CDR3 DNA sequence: TGTGCCAGCAGCGTCGTAGCGGGAGTGGGAGATACGCAGTATTTT.

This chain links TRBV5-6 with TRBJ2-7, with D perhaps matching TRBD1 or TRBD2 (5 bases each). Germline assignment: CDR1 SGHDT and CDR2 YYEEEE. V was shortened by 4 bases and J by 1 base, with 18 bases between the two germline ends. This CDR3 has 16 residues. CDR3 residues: CASSPGRAGLSYEQYF. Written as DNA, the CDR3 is TGTGCCAGCAGCCCAGGGCGGGCAGGGCTTTCCTACGAGCAGTACTTC.

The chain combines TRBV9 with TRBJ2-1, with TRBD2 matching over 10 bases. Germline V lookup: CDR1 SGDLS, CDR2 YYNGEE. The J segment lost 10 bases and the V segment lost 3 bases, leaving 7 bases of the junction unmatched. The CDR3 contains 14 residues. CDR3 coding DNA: TGTGCCAGCAGCGCAGCTAGCGGGAGAAGGGAGCAGTTCTTC. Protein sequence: CASSAASGRREQFF.

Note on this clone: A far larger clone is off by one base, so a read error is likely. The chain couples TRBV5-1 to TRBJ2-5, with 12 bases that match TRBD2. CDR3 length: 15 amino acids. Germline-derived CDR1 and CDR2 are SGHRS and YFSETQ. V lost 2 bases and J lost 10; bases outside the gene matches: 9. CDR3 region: CASSFSPTSGGVQYF. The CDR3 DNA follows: TGCGCCAGCAGCTTTTCTCCGACTAGCGGGGGTGTCCAGTACTTC. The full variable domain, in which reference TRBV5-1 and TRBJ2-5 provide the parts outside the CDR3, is KAGVTQTPRYLIKTRGQQVTLSCSPISGHRSVSWYQQTPGQGLQFLFEYFSETQRNKGNFPGRFSGRQFSNSRSEMNVSTLELGDSALYLCASSFSPTSGGVQYFGPGTRLLVL.

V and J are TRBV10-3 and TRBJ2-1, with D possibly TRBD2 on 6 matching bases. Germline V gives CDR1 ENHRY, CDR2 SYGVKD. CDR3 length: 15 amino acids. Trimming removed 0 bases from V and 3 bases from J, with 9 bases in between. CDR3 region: CAISESAGSYNEQFF. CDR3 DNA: TGTGCCATCAGTGAGTCGGCCGGGAGCTACAATGAGCAGTTCTTC.

The CDR3 sequence is CASRDRVNTGELFF. In nucleotides, the CDR3 is TGTGCCAGTAGGGACAGGGTGAACACCGGGGAGCTGTTTTTT. This chain connects TRBV19 to TRBJ2-2; 8 bases line up with TRBD1. Germline V gene sequence: CDR1 LNHDA, CDR2 SQIVND (reference sequence). The CDR3 totals 14 residues. J lost 1 base, V lost 6 bases, and 1 base had no gene match.

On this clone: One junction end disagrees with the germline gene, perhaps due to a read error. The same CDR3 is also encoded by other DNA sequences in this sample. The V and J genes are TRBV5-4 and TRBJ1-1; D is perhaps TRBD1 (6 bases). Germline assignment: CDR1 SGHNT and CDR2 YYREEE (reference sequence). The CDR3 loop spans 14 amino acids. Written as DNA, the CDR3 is TGCGCCAGCAGCTTGGGGGGGCGGAACACTGAAGCTTTCTTT. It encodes CASSLGGRNTEAFF.

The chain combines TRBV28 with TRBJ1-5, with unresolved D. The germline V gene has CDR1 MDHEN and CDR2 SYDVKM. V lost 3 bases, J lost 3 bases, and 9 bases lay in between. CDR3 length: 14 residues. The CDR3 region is CASSFVHDNQPQHF. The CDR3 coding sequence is TGTGCCAGCAGTTTCGTACACGACAATCAGCCCCAGCATTTT.

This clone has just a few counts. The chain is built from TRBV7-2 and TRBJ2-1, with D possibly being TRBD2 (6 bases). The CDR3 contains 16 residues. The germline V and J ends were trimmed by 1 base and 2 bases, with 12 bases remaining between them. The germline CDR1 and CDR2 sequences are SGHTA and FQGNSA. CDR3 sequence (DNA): TGTGCCAGCAGCTTAGATTATAGCGGCACCTACAATGAGCAGTTCTTC. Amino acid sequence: CASSLDYSGTYNEQFF.

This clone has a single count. The CDR3 nucleotides read TGCGCCAGCAGCCAAGAACCGCATGAGCGATTGGAGCTGTTTTTT. It codes for CASSQEPHERLELFF. The chain employs TRBV4-1 and TRBJ2-2; no clear D. CDR1 is MGHRA, CDR2 YSYEKL, per germline. Trimming left V 0 bases short and J 10 bases short, with 15 bases between. The CDR3 is 15 amino acids.

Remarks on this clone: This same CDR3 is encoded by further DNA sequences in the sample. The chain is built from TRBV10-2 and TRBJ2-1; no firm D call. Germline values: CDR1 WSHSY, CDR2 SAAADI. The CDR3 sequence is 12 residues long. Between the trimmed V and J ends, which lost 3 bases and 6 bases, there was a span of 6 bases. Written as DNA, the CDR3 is TGCGCCAGCAGTGACAGCTCCAATGAGCAGTTCTTC. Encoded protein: CASSDSSNEQFF.

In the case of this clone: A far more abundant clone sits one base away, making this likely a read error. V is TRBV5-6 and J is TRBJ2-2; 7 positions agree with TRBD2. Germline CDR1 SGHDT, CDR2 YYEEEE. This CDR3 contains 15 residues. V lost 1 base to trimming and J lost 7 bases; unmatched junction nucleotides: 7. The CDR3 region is CASSLSGTNCGELFF. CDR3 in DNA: TGTGCCAGCAGCTTGAGTGGGACTAATTGCGGGGAGCTGTTTTTT. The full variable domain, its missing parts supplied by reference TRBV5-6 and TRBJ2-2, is DAGVTQSPTHLIKTRGQQVTLRCSPKSGHDTVSWYQQALGQGPQFIFQYYEEEERQRGNFPDRFSGHQFPNYSSELNVNALLLGDSALYLCASSLSGTNCGELFFGEGSRLTVL.

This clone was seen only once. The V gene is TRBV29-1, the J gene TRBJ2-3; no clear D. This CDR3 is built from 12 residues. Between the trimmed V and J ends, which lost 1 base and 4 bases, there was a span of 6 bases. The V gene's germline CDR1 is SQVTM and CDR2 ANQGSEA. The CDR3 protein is CSVEVYADTQYF. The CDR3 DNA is TGCAGCGTTGAAGTGTACGCAGATACGCAGTATTTT.

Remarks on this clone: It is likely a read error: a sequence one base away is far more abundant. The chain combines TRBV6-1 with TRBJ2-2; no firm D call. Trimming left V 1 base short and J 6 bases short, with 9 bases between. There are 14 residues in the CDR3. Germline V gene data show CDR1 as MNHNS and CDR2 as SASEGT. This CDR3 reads CASSEVADAGELFF. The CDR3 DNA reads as TGTGCCAGCAGTGAAGTTGCGGACGCCGGGGAGCTGTTTTTT.

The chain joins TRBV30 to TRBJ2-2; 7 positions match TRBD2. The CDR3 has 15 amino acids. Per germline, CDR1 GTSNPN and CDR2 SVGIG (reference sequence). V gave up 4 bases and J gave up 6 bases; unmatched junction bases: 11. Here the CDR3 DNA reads TGTGCCTGGACAGGCCCCCGGACTAGAGCCGGGGAGCTGTTTTTT. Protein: CAWTGPRTRAGELFF.

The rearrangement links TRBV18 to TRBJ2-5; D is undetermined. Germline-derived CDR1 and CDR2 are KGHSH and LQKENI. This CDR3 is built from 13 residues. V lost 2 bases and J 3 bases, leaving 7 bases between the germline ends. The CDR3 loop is CASSPARKETQYF. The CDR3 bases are TGTGCCAGCTCACCAGCCCGAAAAGAGACCCAGTACTTC.

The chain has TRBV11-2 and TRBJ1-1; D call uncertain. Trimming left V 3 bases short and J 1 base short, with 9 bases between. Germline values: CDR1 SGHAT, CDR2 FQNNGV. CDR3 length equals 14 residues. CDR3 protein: CASSLGGWNTEAFF. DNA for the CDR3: TGTGCCAGCAGCTTGGGTGGTTGGAACACTGAAGCTTTCTTT.

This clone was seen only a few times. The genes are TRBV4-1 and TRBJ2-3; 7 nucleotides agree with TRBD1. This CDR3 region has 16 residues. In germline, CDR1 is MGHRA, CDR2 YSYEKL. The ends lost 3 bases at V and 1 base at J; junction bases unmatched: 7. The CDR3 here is CASSQPRDSRTDTQYF. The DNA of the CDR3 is TGCGCCAGCAGCCAGCCGAGGGACAGCCGCACAGATACGCAGTATTTT.

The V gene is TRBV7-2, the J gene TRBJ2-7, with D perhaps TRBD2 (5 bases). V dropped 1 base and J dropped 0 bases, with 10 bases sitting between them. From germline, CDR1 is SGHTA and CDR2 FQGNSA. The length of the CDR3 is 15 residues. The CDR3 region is CASSLVWESSYEQYF. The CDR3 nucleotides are TGTGCCAGCAGCTTAGTGTGGGAGAGCTCCTACGAGCAGTACTTC.

CDR3 nucleotide sequence: TGTGCCAGCAGCCCTGCTGGAACGGTTTCCTATGGCTACACCTTC. Amino acid sequence: CASSPAGTVSYGYTF. The genes are TRBV5-4 and TRBJ1-2; D ambiguous. V shed 4 bases and J shed 4 bases, with 17 bases lying between them. The CDR3 contains 15 residues. Germline V lookup: CDR1 SGHNT, CDR2 YYREEE (reference sequence).

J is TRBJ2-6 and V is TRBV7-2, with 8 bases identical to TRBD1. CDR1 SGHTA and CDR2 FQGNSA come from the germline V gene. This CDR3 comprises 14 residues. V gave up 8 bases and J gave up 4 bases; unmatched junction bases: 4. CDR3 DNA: TGTGCCAGCCGGACAGGGCCAGGGGCCAACGTCCTGACTTTC. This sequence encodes CASRTGPGANVLTF.

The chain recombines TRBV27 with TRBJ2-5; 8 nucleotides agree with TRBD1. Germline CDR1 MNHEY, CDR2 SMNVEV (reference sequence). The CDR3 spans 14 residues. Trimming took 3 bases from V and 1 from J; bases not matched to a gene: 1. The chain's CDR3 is CASSFGTGQETQYF. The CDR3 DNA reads TGTGCCAGCAGTTTCGGGACAGGCCAAGAGACCCAGTACTTC.

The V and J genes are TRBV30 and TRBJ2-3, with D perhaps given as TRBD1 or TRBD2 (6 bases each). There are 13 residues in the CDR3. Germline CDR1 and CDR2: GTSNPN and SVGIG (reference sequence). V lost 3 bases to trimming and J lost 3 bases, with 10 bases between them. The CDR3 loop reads CAWRGAGTDTQYF. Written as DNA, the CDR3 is TGTGCCTGGAGGGGGGCGGGGACAGATACGCAGTATTTT.

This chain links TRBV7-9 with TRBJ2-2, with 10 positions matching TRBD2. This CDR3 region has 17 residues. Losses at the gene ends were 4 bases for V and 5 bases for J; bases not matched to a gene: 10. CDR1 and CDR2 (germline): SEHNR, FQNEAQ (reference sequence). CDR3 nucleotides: TGTGCCAGCAGCTATCTTCTAGCGGGAGTAGAGACCGGGGAGCTGTTTTTT. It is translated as CASSYLLAGVETGELFF.

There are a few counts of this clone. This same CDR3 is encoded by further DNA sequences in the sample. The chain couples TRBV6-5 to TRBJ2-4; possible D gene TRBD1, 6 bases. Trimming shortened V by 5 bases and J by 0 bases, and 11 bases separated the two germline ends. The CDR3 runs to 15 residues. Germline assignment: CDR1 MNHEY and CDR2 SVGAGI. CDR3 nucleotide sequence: TGTGCCAGCAGTGCACAGGGCTTAGCCAAAAACATTCAGTACTTC. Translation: CASSAQGLAKNIQYF.

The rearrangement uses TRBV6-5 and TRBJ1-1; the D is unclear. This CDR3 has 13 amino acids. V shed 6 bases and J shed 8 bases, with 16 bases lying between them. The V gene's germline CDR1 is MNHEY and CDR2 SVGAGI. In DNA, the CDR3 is TGTGCCAGCAGCAAAGGAACGACGGGGGAAGCTTTCTTT. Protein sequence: CASSKGTTGEAFF.

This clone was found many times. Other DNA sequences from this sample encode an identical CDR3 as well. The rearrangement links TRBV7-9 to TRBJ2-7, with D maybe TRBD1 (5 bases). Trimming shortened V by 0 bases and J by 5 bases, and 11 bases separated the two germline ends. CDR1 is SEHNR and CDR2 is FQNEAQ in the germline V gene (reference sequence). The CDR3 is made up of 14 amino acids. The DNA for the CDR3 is TGTGCCAGCAGCTTAGCCGACAGTGTCCACGAGCAGTACTTC. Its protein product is CASSLADSVHEQYF.

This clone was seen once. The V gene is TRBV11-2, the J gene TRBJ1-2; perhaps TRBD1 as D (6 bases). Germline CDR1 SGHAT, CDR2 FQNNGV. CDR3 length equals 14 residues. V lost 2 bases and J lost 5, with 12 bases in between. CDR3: CASSLLGGGYGYTF. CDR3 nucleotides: TGTGCCAGCAGCTTACTGGGGGGCGGGTATGGCTACACCTTC.

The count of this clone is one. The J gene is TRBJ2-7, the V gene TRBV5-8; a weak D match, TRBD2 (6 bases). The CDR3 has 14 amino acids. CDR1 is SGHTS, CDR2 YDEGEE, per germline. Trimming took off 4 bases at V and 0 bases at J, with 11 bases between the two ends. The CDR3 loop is CASSLFSGSYEQYF. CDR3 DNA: TGTGCCAGCAGCCTATTTAGCGGCTCCTACGAGCAGTACTTC. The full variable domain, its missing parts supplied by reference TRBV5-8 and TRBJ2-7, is EAGVTQSPTHLIKTRGQQATLRCSPISGHTSVYWYQQALGLGLQFLLWYDEGEERNRGNFPPRFSGRQFPNYSSELNVNALELEDSALYLCASSLFSGSYEQYFGPGTRLTVT.